Presented here are 9 T cell receptor beta chains from one specimen sequenced in a study of blood T cells in healthy people across ages. Primers used in a second PCR of roughly 7 to 12 cycles were a sample-barcoded 5' primer and a J-beta primer mix. TCRdb re-analysed the 5' RACE reads in MiXCR, keeping a single row per CDR3 protein. The data show roughly 800,000 distinct CDR3 sequences, with roughly 25% seen just once and 3% to 4.5% held by the top ten. These data also featured in a second study, about T cells of mothers and their children.

Sequenced: blood. All receptors derive from a boy aged 5-17 years in good health.

V and J are TRBV28 and TRBJ2-7; a possible D gene is TRBD2 (5 bases). Germline CDR1 MDHEN, CDR2 SYDVKM. The length of the CDR3 is 14 residues. V lost 6 bases to trimming and J lost 3 bases, with 15 bases between them. CDR3 nucleotide sequence: TGTGCCAGCAGCCCGGGGATAGTCAACTACGAGCAGTACTTC. Protein product: CASSPGIVNYEQYF.

The chain links TRBV20-1 to TRBJ1-1; 7 bases match TRBD1. Germline loops: CDR1 DFQATT, CDR2 SNEGSKA (reference sequence). Germline trimming cut 5 bases from V and 3 bases from J; bases unmatched to any gene: 12. The CDR3 extends over 15 amino acids. The CDR3 protein is CSALGGRGVDTEAFF. The CDR3, as DNA: TGCAGTGCTTTGGGAGGCAGGGGGGTTGACACTGAAGCTTTCTTT.

V usage is TRBV18 and J usage is TRBJ2-5, with 9 bases fitting TRBD2. The germline V gene has CDR1 KGHSH and CDR2 LQKENI. This CDR3 has 16 residues. V was clipped by 1 base and J by 8 bases; unmatched bases: 11. The CDR3 protein is CASSPLPSGATPTQYF. The CDR3 DNA is TGTGCCAGCTCACCACTTCCTAGCGGGGCCACCCCAACCCAGTACTTC.

V and J are TRBV20-1 and TRBJ2-7, with 10 bases lining up with TRBD1. The CDR3 covers 15 residues. CDR1 DFQATT and CDR2 SNEGSKA come from the germline V gene (reference sequence). The J segment lost 2 bases and the V segment lost 5 bases, leaving 9 bases of the junction unmatched. The chain's CDR3 is CSASRGTGDPYEQYF. The CDR3 coding sequence is TGCAGTGCTTCCCGGGGGACAGGGGACCCCTACGAGCAGTACTTC.

The chain couples TRBV28 to TRBJ1-4, with a tentative D call TRBD1 (5 bases). The CDR3 sequence is 14 residues long. Germline CDR1 and CDR2: MDHEN and SYDVKM. Trimming left V 6 bases short and J 6 bases short, with 14 bases between. Here the CDR3 reads CASSLQDYDEKLFF. CDR3 DNA sequence: TGTGCCAGCAGCTTACAGGATTATGATGAAAAACTGTTTTTT.

This clonotype was found a few times. The V gene is TRBV7-2, the J gene TRBJ1-5; the D gene is possibly TRBD1 (5 bases). V was pared by 5 bases and J by 0 bases, with 8 bases between. The CDR3 extends over 14 amino acids. CDR1 SGHTA and CDR2 FQGNSA come from the germline V gene. Written as DNA, the CDR3 is TGTGCCAGCAGCCTGGACACTAGCAATCAGCCCCAGCATTTT. Its translation: CASSLDTSNQPQHF.

This clonotype was picked up a small number of times. This chain uses TRBV20-1 with TRBJ1-2; the D gene is possibly TRBD1 (6 bases). From germline, CDR1 is DFQATT and CDR2 SNEGSKA (reference sequence). The V end lost 3 bases, the J end lost 5 bases, and 13 bases lay between the germline ends. The CDR3 is made up of 13 amino acids. This CDR3 reads CSASRQDSYGYTF. As DNA, the CDR3 is TGCAGTGCTAGCCGACAGGACTCGTATGGCTACACCTTC.

In this sample, this clonotype turned up a few times. The J gene is TRBJ2-4, the V gene TRBV6-4, with D unresolved. The CDR3 consists of 12 residues. The germline gives CDR1 MRHNA, CDR2 SNTAGT. V was cut by 10 bases and J by 2 bases, with 9 bases left in between. The CDR3 DNA sequence: TGTGCCACATCGCTCTCCAAAAACATTCAGTACTTC. This sequence encodes CATSLSKNIQYF.

CDR3 in amino acids: CASSRTSEAFF. The CDR3 DNA is TGTGCCAGCAGCCGGACATCTGAAGCTTTCTTT. The chain couples TRBV12-3 or TRBV12-4 to TRBJ1-1, with D maybe TRBD1 (5 bases). The CDR3 extends over 11 amino acids. Trimming removed 6 bases from V and 6 bases from J, with 8 bases in between.